One and the same sample provided the 12 T cell receptor beta chains below, sequenced in a study of blood T cells in healthy people across ages. Together with a sample-barcoded 5' primer, a J-beta primer mix was included in a second PCR lasting about 7 to 11 cycles. MiXCR, run by TCRdb on the 5' RACE reads, gives a single entry per CDR3 protein. In the table there are 1.6 million or so distinct CDR3 sequences, about 31% of which are singletons. The specimen was blood. These receptors all stem from a woman aged 25-40 years in good health.

Comment on this clonotype: It may be a read error: a sequence one base away is much more abundant. As DNA, the CDR3 is TGCAGTGCTAGTGGGCGGAACAATCAGCCCCAGCATTTT. Translation: CSASGRNNQPQHF. The chain carries TRBV20-1 and TRBJ1-5; no reliable D call. The length of the CDR3 is 13 residues. Between the trimmed V and J ends, which lost 3 bases and 3 bases, there was a span of 9 bases. CDR1 and CDR2 (germline): DFQATT, SNEGSKA (reference sequence).

This clonotype came up a few times. This chain joins TRBV20-1 and TRBJ2-3; 7 bases align to TRBD1. Germline assignment: CDR1 DFQATT and CDR2 SNEGSKA (reference sequence). The CDR3 contains 11 residues. V shed 5 bases and J 8 bases; nucleotides not matched to a gene: 4. CDR3 DNA sequence: TGCAGTGCTCGCCGACAGGGTACGCAGTATTTT. Its protein product is CSARRQGTQYF.

This clonotype came up a few times. J is TRBJ2-7 and V is TRBV7-3; a possible D gene is TRBD1 (5 bases). V was trimmed by 5 bases and J by 2 bases, leaving 13 bases between them. Germline CDR1 and CDR2: SGHTA and FQGTGA. The CDR3 contains 14 residues. CDR3 sequence (DNA): TGTGCCAGCAGCCCTTCGGACAAACCCTACGAGCAGTACTTC. It specifies CASSPSDKPYEQYF.

The rearrangement links TRBV12-3 or TRBV12-4 to TRBJ2-7; TRBD2 aligns across 12 bases. Trimming cost V 6 bases and J 0 bases; bases outside gene matches: 6. This CDR3 spans 16 amino acids. This CDR3 reads CASSAQLAGGSYEQYF. In nucleotides, the CDR3 is TGTGCCAGCAGCGCTCAACTAGCGGGGGGCTCCTACGAGCAGTACTTC.

This chain links TRBV29-1 with TRBJ2-1; D remains ambiguous. The CDR3 totals 13 residues. Between the trimmed V and J ends, which lost 4 bases and 0 bases, there was a span of 7 bases. Germline V gene sequence: CDR1 SQVTM, CDR2 ANQGSEA. CDR3 region: CSVAEFSYNEQFF. The CDR3 DNA reads TGCAGCGTTGCGGAGTTCTCCTACAATGAGCAGTTCTTC.

In regard to this clonotype: It is likely a read error, because the conserved phenylalanine at the end of the CDR3 is missing. This chain's CDR3 is CSASRGTNTEAFL. The CDR3 region has the DNA TGCAGTGCTTCACGGGGCACGAACACTGAAGCTTTCTTA. The rearrangement joins TRBV20-1 to TRBJ1-1, with a tentative D call TRBD1 (5 bases). Trimming pared 5 bases from V and 1 base from J, leaving 11 bases between. The V gene's germline CDR1 is DFQATT and CDR2 SNEGSKA (reference sequence). This CDR3 contains 13 residues.

This sequence joins TRBV13 and TRBJ2-7, with D perhaps given as TRBD1 or TRBD2 (5 bases each). Germline V gene data show CDR1 as PRHDT and CDR2 as FYEKMQ (reference sequence). Between the trimmed V and J ends, which lost 5 bases and 0 bases, there was a span of 14 bases. The length of the CDR3 is 15 residues. CDR3 in amino acids: CASSIRDQSSYEQYF. The CDR3 DNA reads as TGTGCCAGCAGCATCCGGGACCAGAGCTCCTACGAGCAGTACTTC.

This clonotype was seen only a few times. This chain joins TRBV12-3 or TRBV12-4 and TRBJ1-5; maybe TRBD1 (5 bases). The germline V and J ends were trimmed by 3 bases and 5 bases, with 8 bases remaining between them. This CDR3 has 13 residues. CDR3: CASSLGEHQPQHF. CDR3 in DNA: TGTGCCAGCAGTTTGGGGGAACATCAGCCCCAGCATTTT.

The chain recombines TRBV5-1 with TRBJ2-2, with a weak D call TRBD1 (6 bases). V lost 0 bases and J lost 5, with 14 bases in between. Germline V gene data show CDR1 as SGHRS and CDR2 as YFSETQ. This CDR3 spans 16 amino acids. This chain's CDR3 is CASSLVPGQATGELFF. The CDR3 nucleotides are TGCGCCAGCAGCTTGGTCCCGGGACAAGCGACCGGGGAGCTGTTTTTT.

The rearrangement links TRBV11-2 to TRBJ1-2, with D tentatively TRBD1 (5 bases). There are 15 residues in the CDR3. CDR1 and CDR2 from the germline V gene are SGHAT and FQNNGV. Deletions cut 5 bases from V and 4 bases from J, with 17 bases between. CDR3 nucleotide sequence: TGTGCCAGCAGCGCAGGGATCGGGACGCCCTATGGCTACACCTTC. Its protein product is CASSAGIGTPYGYTF.

The V call is TRBV4-1, the J call TRBJ2-2, with D unresolved. The CDR3 loop spans 16 amino acids. Trimming left V 0 bases short and J 2 bases short, with 10 bases between. The V gene's germline CDR1 is MGHRA and CDR2 YSYEKL. The CDR3 bases are TGCGCCAGCAGCCAAGAAACAATTACTAACACCGGGGAGCTGTTTTTT. This translates into CASSQETITNTGELFF.

The chain couples TRBV20-1 to TRBJ1-6; TRBD1 matches 7 bases. From germline, CDR1 is DFQATT and CDR2 SNEGSKA (reference sequence). The length of the CDR3 is 16 residues. Unmatched junction bases numbered 7, after V lost 0 bases and J lost 5 bases. CDR3 residues: CSARDLLDRDNSPLHF. The CDR3 nucleotides read TGCAGTGCTAGAGACCTCCTAGACAGGGATAATTCACCCCTCCACTTT.